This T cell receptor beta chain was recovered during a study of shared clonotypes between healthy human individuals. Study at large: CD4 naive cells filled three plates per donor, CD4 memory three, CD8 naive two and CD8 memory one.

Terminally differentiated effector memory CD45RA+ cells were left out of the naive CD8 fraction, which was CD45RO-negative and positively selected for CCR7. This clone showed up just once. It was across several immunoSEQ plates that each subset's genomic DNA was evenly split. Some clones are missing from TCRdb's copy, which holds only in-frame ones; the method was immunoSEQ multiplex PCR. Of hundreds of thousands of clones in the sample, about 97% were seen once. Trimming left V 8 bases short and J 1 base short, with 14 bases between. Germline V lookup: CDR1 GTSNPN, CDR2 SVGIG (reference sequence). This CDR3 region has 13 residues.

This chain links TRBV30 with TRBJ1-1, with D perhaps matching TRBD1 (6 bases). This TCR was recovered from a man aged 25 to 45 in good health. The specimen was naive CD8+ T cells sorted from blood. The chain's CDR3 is CASNRVGNTEAFF. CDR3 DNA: TGTGCCAGTAACAGGGTGGGGAACACTGAAGCTTTCTTT.